This is a list of T cell receptor beta chains from one sample in a study of OX40 agonist ivuxolimab in advanced cancers. The data were produced by immunoSEQ multiplex PCR, yet TCRdb's version contains in-frame clones alone and is incomplete. Among about 20,000 clones listed, 75% to 80% were seen once. The sample consisted of CD4+ or CD8+ T cells sorted from blood, taken in a trial of the OX40 agonist ivuxolimab. The source of these receptors is an adult with an advanced solid tumor such as melanoma, head and neck, liver or kidney cancer. Each CDR3 is given with its conserved first and last residue. Fields, in order: clone size, V gene, D gene, J gene, CDR3 protein, CDR3 DNA. The D gene is left open where the match is weak. The size entry is marked missing in some rows and otherwise reads once, few, many or a size class.

-,TRBV28,-,TRBJ2-7,CASKPTTYEQYF,TGTGCCAGCAAACCGACCACCTACGAGCAGTACTTC
-,TRBV16,-,TRBJ2-1,CASSTRLTGLLTYNEQFF,TGTGCCAGCAGCACCAGACTAACTGGGCTGCTCACATACAATGAGCAGTTCTTC
few,TRBV5-1,-,TRBJ2-5,CASSLLPGQPETQYF,TGCGCCAGCAGCTTGTTGCCGGGCCAACCGGAGACCCAGTACTTC
-,TRBV30,-,TRBJ1-2,CAWSVGSSRWYGYTF,TGTGCCTGGAGTGTTGGGTCGTCTAGGTGGTATGGCTACACCTTC
few,TRBV29-1,TRBD1,TRBJ1-1,CSVPGQGVVATEAFF,TGCAGCGTCCCAGGACAGGGGGTTGTTGCGACTGAAGCTTTCTTT
few,TRBV19,-,TRBJ1-5,CASRDRLNQPQHF,TGTGCCAGTCGGGACCGTTTGAATCAGCCCCAGCATTTT
-,TRBV7-2,-,TRBJ1-6,CASRPTGSYNSPLHF,TGTGCCAGCAGACCGACAGGCTCCTATAATTCACCCCTCCACTTT
-,TRBV27,-,TRBJ1-6,CASSLTGHPYNSPLHF,TGTGCCAGCAGTCTTACAGGGCACCCCTATAATTCACCCCTCCACTTT
-,TRBV15,-,TRBJ2-7,CATSRDVGGEQYF,TGTGCCACCAGCAGAGATGTTGGGGGGGAGCAGTACTTC
-,TRBV2,-,TRBJ1-1,CASSRGEVGTEAFF,TGTGCCAGCAGTAGAGGGGAGGTGGGGACTGAAGCTTTCTTT
-,TRBV4-1,-,TRBJ1-2,CASSQEWVGGYTF,TGCGCCAGCAGCCAAGAGTGGGTTGGAGGCTACACCTTC
-,TRBV7-2,-,TRBJ2-7,CASSLGVGYEQYF,TGTGCCAGCAGCTTAGGTGTCGGTTACGAGCAGTACTTC
-,TRBV11-2,TRBD1,TRBJ1-4,CASRPTGENEKLFF,TGTGCCAGCAGACCAACAGGGGAAAATGAAAAACTGTTTTTT
-,TRBV4-2,-,TRBJ2-5,CASSQDWAGGAGAQYF,TGTGCCAGCAGCCAAGATTGGGCAGGGGGAGCGGGGGCCCAGTACTTC
few,TRBV19,-,TRBJ2-5,CASSSEKPARTQYF,TGTGCCAGTAGTTCAGAAAAACCAGCGAGGACCCAGTACTTC
-,TRBV4-1,-,TRBJ2-3,CASSQVNLVATDTQYF,TGCGCCAGCAGCCAAGTTAATCTCGTCGCCACAGATACGCAGTATTTT
-,TRBV2,TRBD2,TRBJ2-3,CASRDGGARGDTQYF,TGTGCCAGCAGGGACGGGGGGGCCCGGGGAGATACGCAGTATTTT
-,TRBV7-9,TRBD1,TRBJ2-1,CASSYWDSYNEQFF,TGTGCCAGCAGCTACTGGGACAGTTACAATGAGCAGTTCTTC
-,TRBV6-5,-,TRBJ2-1,CASSYSGKTYNEQFF,TGTGCCAGCAGTTACTCTGGAAAAACCTACAATGAGCAGTTCTTC
-,TRBV6-6,-,TRBJ2-3,CASSYEGLSTDTQYF,TGTGCCAGCAGTTACGAAGGCCTAAGCACAGATACGCAGTATTTT
-,TRBV6-1,-,TRBJ1-2,CASSERAGTYGYTF,TGTGCCAGCAGTGAACGGGCGGGGACCTATGGCTACACCTTC
-,TRBV19,TRBD1,TRBJ2-7,CASSTGQGGSYEQYF,TGTGCCAGTAGTACCGGACAGGGCGGTTCATACGAGCAGTACTTC
-,TRBV5-4,TRBD1,TRBJ2-3,CASSQKMRDSSTQYF,TGTGCCAGCAGCCAAAAAATGAGGGACAGCTCTACGCAGTATTTT
-,TRBV28,TRBD2,TRBJ2-3,CASSPLKTSGRVDTQYF,TGTGCCAGCAGTCCCCTCAAAACTAGCGGGAGGGTAGATACGCAGTATTTT
-,TRBV30,TRBD1,TRBJ2-3,CAWGTGLWDTQYF,TGTGCCTGGGGGACAGGGCTCTGGGATACGCAGTATTTT
-,TRBV19,TRBD1,TRBJ1-2,CASSLRTGAGSGYTF,TGTGCCAGTAGCCTAAGGACAGGCGCGGGATCCGGCTACACCTTC
-,TRBV5-4,-,TRBJ1-1,CASSLAGGNTEAFF,TGTGCCAGCAGCTTGGCCGGCGGGAACACTGAAGCTTTCTTT
-,TRBV28,TRBD1,TRBJ2-3,CASSFGDRATTYTDTQYF,TGTGCCAGCAGTTTTGGCGACAGGGCCACGACCTACACAGATACGCAGTATTTT
-,TRBV29-1,-,TRBJ2-1,CSVDREQFF,TGCAGCGTTGACAGGGAGCAGTTCTTC
-,TRBV7-9,TRBD1,TRBJ2-7,CASSLDRGLANTYEQYF,TGTGCCAGCAGCTTAGACAGGGGGTTGGCGAACACCTACGAGCAGTACTTC
-,TRBV9,-,TRBJ2-7,CASSVAGSHEQYF,TGTGCCAGCAGCGTAGCGGGGAGCCACGAGCAGTACTTC
few,TRBV7-9,-,TRBJ1-1,CASSLQVPEAFF,TGTGCCAGCAGCCTACAAGTGCCTGAAGCTTTCTTT
-,TRBV19,-,TRBJ2-3,CASSSLLEATDTQYF,TGTGCCAGTAGTTCCCTACTCGAGGCCACAGATACGCAGTATTTT
-,TRBV7-9,-,TRBJ2-3,CASSVGTTDTQYF,TGTGCCAGCAGCGTGGGAACCACAGATACGCAGTATTTT
-,TRBV11-1,-,TRBJ1-5,CASSLGDFGQPQHF,TGTGCCAGCAGCTTGGGGGACTTTGGTCAGCCCCAGCATTTT
-,TRBV5-1,TRBD1,TRBJ1-3,CASSEQGVGNTIYF,TGCGCCAGCAGCGAACAGGGGGTTGGAAACACCATATATTTT
-,TRBV6-6,-,TRBJ1-4,CASSDPLGGEKLFF,TGTGCCAGCAGTGACCCCCTCGGGGGCGAAAAACTGTTTTTT
-,TRBV7-2,-,TRBJ1-1,CASSLGRVDTEAFF,TGTGCCAGCAGCTTGGGCAGGGTGGACACTGAAGCTTTCTTT
-,TRBV12-5,TRBD1,TRBJ1-2,CASGFDRGYGYTF,TGTGCTAGTGGCTTTGACAGGGGCTATGGCTACACCTTC
-,TRBV5-1,TRBD1,TRBJ2-2,CASSLDRGRAGELFF,TGCGCCAGCAGCTTGGACAGGGGGCGCGCCGGGGAGCTGTTTTTT
-,TRBV7-3,-,TRBJ2-5,CASSLLGLGALETQYF,TGTGCCAGCAGCTTATTGGGCCTAGGTGCGTTGGAGACCCAGTACTTC
-,TRBV9,-,TRBJ1-6,CASSGVLSPLHF,TGTGCCAGCAGTGGAGTTCTTTCACCCCTCCACTTT
-,TRBV6-1,-,TRBJ1-5,CASSVSQDNQPQHF,TGTGCCAGCAGTGTTAGCCAGGACAATCAGCCCCAGCATTTT
few,TRBV9,TRBD1,TRBJ1-1,CASSAHTGGAEAFF,TGTGCCAGCAGCGCCCACACAGGGGGTGCTGAAGCTTTCTTT
-,TRBV5-4,TRBD1,TRBJ2-3,CASSLDRGTQYF,TGTGCCAGCAGCCTCGACAGGGGGACGCAGTATTTT
-,TRBV2,TRBD1,TRBJ2-2,CASTGGLGELFF,TGTGCCAGCACAGGGGGCCTCGGGGAGCTGTTTTTT
-,TRBV27,-,TRBJ1-1,CASSLKAGAVTEAFF,TGTGCCAGCAGTTTAAAGGCAGGCGCGGTCACTGAAGCTTTCTTT
-,TRBV4-2,-,TRBJ2-5,CASRGWTLGETQYF,TGTGCCAGCAGGGGCTGGACCTTGGGAGAGACCCAGTACTTC
-,TRBV25-1,-,TRBJ1-5,CASGKGSQPQHF,TGTGCCAGCGGGAAGGGCAGTCAGCCCCAGCATTTT